These 21 T cell receptor beta chains were sequenced from one sample in a study of cytomegalovirus exposure and HLA in healthy donors. Assay used: immunoSEQ multiplex PCR; TCRdb lists only in-frame clones, some missing. The table lists 180,000 or so clones, 70% to 85% of them singletons. The sample consisted of PBMCs. These receptor sequences come from a woman aged 25-40 years in good health and CMV-seropositive.

This chain joins TRBV6-1 and TRBJ1-1; 9 bases fit TRBD1. The V gene end was trimmed by 3 bases and the J gene end by 6 bases; junction bases not matched to a gene: 5. Germline V gene lookup returns CDR1 MNHNS and CDR2 SASEGT. The length of the CDR3 is 14 residues. CDR3 residues: CASSDVGQGPEAFF. The CDR3 nucleotides read TGTGCCAGCAGTGACGTGGGACAGGGCCCTGAAGCTTTCTTT.

The V and J genes are TRBV5-6 and TRBJ2-1; 10 bases align to TRBD1. The CDR3 spans 15 residues. Germline V gene data show CDR1 as SGHDT and CDR2 as YYEEEE. With 4 bases clipped from V and 7 bases from J, the junction kept 8 bases outside the gene matches. The DNA of the CDR3 is TGTGCCAGCAGCCCCATCGGGACAGGGGTTAATGAGCAGTTCTTC. Translated, it gives CASSPIGTGVNEQFF.

The rearrangement links TRBV9 to TRBJ2-1; 10 positions match TRBD1. CDR1 and CDR2 from the germline V gene are SGDLS and YYNGEE. The V gene end was trimmed by 4 bases and the J gene end by 9 bases; junction bases not matched to a gene: 10. This CDR3 region has 15 residues. Here the CDR3 reads CASSPADRGLGEQFF. CDR3 DNA sequence: TGTGCCAGCAGCCCCGCCGACAGGGGGCTTGGTGAGCAGTTCTTC.

Only a few counts were recorded for this clone. The chain recombines TRBV6-5 with TRBJ1-2; D might be TRBD1 (5 bases). From germline, CDR1 is MNHEY and CDR2 SVGAGI. This CDR3 region has 13 residues. The V gene lost 6 bases and the J gene lost 2 bases, with 10 bases spanning the gap. CDR3 loop: CASRGLSNYGYTF. The CDR3 nucleotides are TGTGCCAGCAGGGGACTGTCGAACTATGGCTACACCTTC.

The chain joins TRBV14 to TRBJ2-1; TRBD2 matches 11 bases. Trimming cost V 1 base and J 7 bases; bases outside gene matches: 3. Germline V lookup: CDR1 SGHDN, CDR2 FVKESK. The CDR3 contains 15 residues. This chain's CDR3 is CASSQVRLAGNEQFF. CDR3 coding DNA: TGTGCCAGCAGCCAAGTAAGACTAGCGGGGAATGAGCAGTTCTTC.

The CDR3 spells CASSPGMNSYNEQFF. The CDR3 coding sequence is TGTGCCAGCAGCCCGGGGATGAACTCCTACAATGAGCAGTTCTTC. J is TRBJ2-1 and V is TRBV7-9, with D maybe TRBD2 (5 bases). V lost 5 bases and J 0 bases, leaving 11 bases between the germline ends. The CDR3 loop spans 15 amino acids. Per germline, CDR1 SEHNR and CDR2 FQNEAQ (reference sequence).

The chain combines TRBV10-3 with TRBJ1-2, with D possibly TRBD1 on 5 matching bases. CDR1 and CDR2 from the germline V gene are ENHRY and SYGVKD. Trimming shortened V by 1 base and J by 8 bases, and 14 bases separated the two germline ends. The CDR3 loop spans 14 amino acids. CDR3 sequence reads: CAISEWVTDVGYTF. The CDR3 DNA follows: TGTGCCATCAGTGAGTGGGTGACAGACGTAGGCTACACCTTC.

The genes are TRBV28 and TRBJ1-5; unclear D gene. The CDR3 totals 13 residues. V lost 3 bases and J lost 7, with 10 bases in between. Germline V gene lookup returns CDR1 MDHEN and CDR2 SYDVKM. The CDR3 reads CASSFYGGQPQHF. CDR3 in DNA: TGTGCCAGCAGTTTTTATGGCGGGCAGCCCCAGCATTTT.

V usage is TRBV10-3 and J usage is TRBJ1-3; no definite D call. CDR3 length: 11 residues. The germline V and J ends were trimmed by 6 bases and 7 bases, with 7 bases remaining between them. Germline CDR1 reads ENHRY; CDR2 reads SYGVKD. The CDR3 DNA is TGTGCCATCAGATGGGAGAACACCATATATTTT. This sequence encodes CAIRWENTIYF.

Here the CDR3 reads CASREEPVKNYEQFF. The DNA of the CDR3 is TGTGCCAGCAGAGAGGAGCCAGTTAAAAACTATGAGCAGTTCTTC. The gene calls are TRBV5-4 and TRBJ2-1, with D uncertain. This CDR3 is 15 amino acids long. The V end was cut by 5 bases, the J end by 8 bases, with 20 bases between. From germline, CDR1 is SGHNT and CDR2 YYREEE (reference sequence).

V and J are TRBV29-1 and TRBJ2-1; 11 nucleotides match TRBD2. With V trimmed by 7 bases and J by 5 bases, 10 bases remained unmatched. The germline V gene has CDR1 SQVTM and CDR2 ANQGSEA. This CDR3 has 15 amino acids. CDR3 region: CSATSGSKANNEQFF. The CDR3 DNA reads TGCAGCGCAACTAGCGGGAGTAAGGCAAACAATGAGCAGTTCTTC.

This clone was observed a single time. The chain couples TRBV11-2 to TRBJ2-5, with D maybe TRBD1 (5 bases). The J call could be wrong; TRBJ2-7 is a better fit for the DNA end. The CDR3 length is 15 residues. Germline V gene sequence: CDR1 SGHAT, CDR2 FQNNGV. The CDR3 DNA follows: TGTGCCAGCAGCTTAGCTTTCAGGGTGGTCTACGAGCAGTACTTC. It is translated as CASSLAFRVVYEQYF.

The chain is built from TRBV29-1 and TRBJ2-3; TRBD1 agrees at 12 bases. V shed 7 bases, J shed 7 bases, and the junction held 9 bases outside the gene matches. Per germline, CDR1 SQVTM and CDR2 ANQGSEA. This CDR3 contains 14 residues. CDR3 sequence (DNA): TGCAGCGCCGAGGGGACAGGGGGCGCGTATACGCAGTATTTT. This sequence encodes CSAEGTGGAYTQYF.

This chain uses TRBV5-4 with TRBJ2-3, with 8 bases matching TRBD2. Germline assignment: CDR1 SGHNT and CDR2 YYREEE (reference sequence). V shed 4 bases and J 5 bases; nucleotides not matched to a gene: 9. This CDR3 has 15 amino acids. CDR3 DNA sequence: TGTGCCAGCAGCGGGGGGCGGGAGGCCTTAGATACGCAGTATTTT. Its translation: CASSGGREALDTQYF.

The chain recombines TRBV29-1 with TRBJ1-1; D gene unclear. Per the germline V gene, CDR1 is SQVTM and CDR2 is ANQGSEA. The CDR3 runs 13 residues. The germline V and J ends were trimmed by 4 bases and 0 bases, with 9 bases remaining between them. CDR3 sequence: CSVVGDMNTEAFF. The DNA for the CDR3 is TGCAGCGTTGTCGGGGATATGAACACTGAAGCTTTCTTT.

CDR3 bases: TGTGCCAGCAGCCAAGGAGGGTACGGCTACACCTTC. Translation gives CASSQGGYGYTF. This chain links TRBV14 with TRBJ1-2; D not certain. Germline V gives CDR1 SGHDN, CDR2 FVKESK. CDR3 length: 12 residues. V lost 1 base to trimming and J lost 8 bases, with 8 bases between them. The whole variable domain, remainder taken from reference TRBV14 and TRBJ1-2, is EAGVTQFPSHSVIEKGQTVTLRCDPISGHDNLYWYRRVMGKEIKFLLHFVKESKQDESGMPNNRFLAERTGGTYSTLKVQPAELEDSGVYFCASSQGGYGYTFGSGTRLTVV.

The chain recombines TRBV27 with TRBJ2-7; D gene ambiguous. Germline CDR1 reads MNHEY; CDR2 reads SMNVEV (reference sequence). V lost 8 bases, J lost 3 bases, and 17 bases lay in between. The length of the CDR3 is 14 residues. The CDR3, as DNA: TGTGCCAGCGCCATGGGTGTGCGGAGCTACGAGCAGTACTTC. The encoded protein is CASAMGVRSYEQYF.

The CDR3 here is CASTPGQGYGYTF. The CDR3 DNA sequence: TGTGCCAGCACTCCGGGACAGGGGTACGGCTACACCTTC. The chain couples TRBV28 to TRBJ1-2, with 10 nucleotides matching TRBD1. The germline CDR1 and CDR2 sequences are MDHEN and SYDVKM. CDR3 length: 13 amino acids. V dropped 7 bases and J dropped 8; count of bases not matched to a gene: 7.

CDR3 sequence reads: CASSRGLDEKLFF. CDR3 sequence (DNA): TGTGCCAGCTCCAGGGGTCTGGATGAAAAACTGTTTTTT. V gene TRBV18 combines with J gene TRBJ1-4; D possibly corresponds to TRBD1 (6 bases). Trimming left V 6 bases short and J 6 bases short, with 11 bases between. Germline loops: CDR1 KGHSH, CDR2 LQKENI. This CDR3 is 13 amino acids long.

The chain joins TRBV28 to TRBJ1-5; 7 positions agree with TRBD1. Germline CDR1 MDHEN, CDR2 SYDVKM. V lost 6 bases and J lost 5; bases outside the gene matches: 4. The CDR3 covers 13 residues. DNA for the CDR3: TGTGCCAGCAGGACAGGGTTCGATCAGCCCCAGCATTTT. Amino acid sequence: CASRTGFDQPQHF.

The gene calls are TRBV4-1 and TRBJ1-2, with 9 bases aligning to TRBD1. CDR1 MGHRA and CDR2 YSYEKL come from the germline V gene. This CDR3 contains 19 residues. The V and J ends lost 1 base and 7 bases, in that order; junction bases with no gene match: 19. CDR3: CASSQVSGPSLDRGGGYTF. The CDR3 nucleotides are TGCGCCAGCAGCCAAGTCTCCGGCCCTAGCCTGGACAGGGGCGGTGGCTACACCTTC.